One and the same sample provided the 9 T cell receptor beta chains below, sequenced in a study of shared clonotypes between healthy human individuals. TCRdb's copy holds only in-frame clones and misses some; the assay was immunoSEQ multiplex PCR. This table holds about 2 million clones, about 94% found once. Naive CD8 populations comprised CD45RO-negative cells positively selected for CCR7, excluding terminally differentiated effector memory CD45RA+ cells. Sequencing was done on a sample of naive CD8+ T cells sorted from blood. Every receptor here comes from a man aged 18 to 30 in good health.

The chain has TRBV7-9 and TRBJ2-7; no reliable D call. CDR3 size: 13 residues. Germline CDR1 SEHNR, CDR2 FQNEAQ (reference sequence). Trimming shortened V by 4 bases and J by 5 bases, and 12 bases separated the two germline ends. DNA for the CDR3: TGTGCCAGCAGCTACCCCTCTACCAACGAGCAGTACTTC. Protein product: CASSYPSTNEQYF.

This chain joins TRBV4-3 and TRBJ2-1; 15 positions match TRBD2. The junction had 3 bases not matched to a gene; V was cut back by 4 bases and J by 8 bases. Germline CDR1 LGHNA, CDR2 YSLEER. The CDR3 is 15 residues long. The CDR3 is CASSLRTSGRDEQFF. CDR3 in DNA: TGCGCCAGCAGCCTTCGGACTAGCGGGAGGGATGAGCAGTTCTTC.

The chain uses TRBV28 and TRBJ2-1; 8 nucleotides line up with TRBD1. Per the germline V gene, CDR1 is MDHEN and CDR2 is SYDVKM. V lost 4 bases to trimming and J lost 4 bases; unmatched junction nucleotides: 6. The length of the CDR3 is 15 residues. CDR3 residues: CASSSGQGLYNEQFF. The CDR3 DNA follows: TGTGCCAGCAGTTCAGGACAGGGTTTGTACAATGAGCAGTTCTTC.

This CDR3 is CASSPGLPTSVDSYEQYF. The CDR3 coding sequence is TGTGCCAGCAGCCCGGGACTCCCGACTAGCGTAGACTCCTACGAGCAGTACTTC. V is TRBV13 and J is TRBJ2-7; 8 positions agree with TRBD2. The CDR3 loop spans 18 amino acids. J was trimmed by 0 bases and V by 5 bases; bases with no gene match: 15. CDR1 and CDR2 (germline): PRHDT, FYEKMQ (reference sequence). Full variable domain (outside the CDR3, taken from reference TRBV13 and TRBJ2-7): AAGVIQSPRHLIKEKRETATLKCYPIPRHDTVYWYQQGPGQDPQFLISFYEKMQSDKGSIPDRFSAQQFSDYHSELNMSSLELGDSALYFCASSPGLPTSVDSYEQYFGPGTRLTVT.

The chain is built from TRBV7-2 and TRBJ1-3, with D unclear. Between the trimmed V and J ends, which lost 8 bases and 0 bases, there was a span of 26 bases. Germline V gene lookup returns CDR1 SGHTA and CDR2 FQGNSA. This CDR3 is 19 amino acids long. CDR3 amino acids: CASDSTGSFPTDSGNTIYF. As DNA, the CDR3 is TGTGCCAGCGACTCAACTGGGTCCTTTCCCACCGACTCTGGAAACACCATATATTTT.

This rearrangement joins TRBV28 to TRBJ2-7; the D gene is possibly TRBD1 (6 bases). The CDR3 has 15 amino acids. V lost 2 bases to trimming and J lost 0 bases, with 11 bases between them. Looked up from germline, CDR1 is MDHEN and CDR2 is SYDVKM. The CDR3 sequence is CASSLGGLLSYEQYF. As DNA, the CDR3 is TGTGCCAGCAGTTTAGGGGGCCTCCTCTCCTACGAGCAGTACTTC.

This clone was seen a single time. This chain uses TRBV19 with TRBJ1-6, with D possibly matching TRBD1 (6 bases). Germline V gene data show CDR1 as LNHDA and CDR2 as SQIVND (reference sequence). V lost 9 bases and J lost 5, with 17 bases in between. The CDR3 totals 15 residues. The CDR3 loop is CASQQGTWDNSPLHF. The CDR3 DNA reads as TGTGCCAGCCAACAGGGTACGTGGGATAATTCACCCCTCCACTTT.

On this clone: This sample also contains other DNA sequences that code for the same CDR3. The chain employs TRBV5-1 and TRBJ2-1; 12 nucleotides align to TRBD2. The V segment lost 4 bases and the J segment 7 bases; nucleotides outside the gene matches: 6. The germline V gene has CDR1 SGHRS and CDR2 YFSETQ. This CDR3 contains 15 residues. The CDR3 DNA is TGCGCCAGCAGCCTAGCGGGAGGGCCGGGGAATGAGCAGTTCTTC. Its protein product is CASSLAGGPGNEQFF.

The chain links TRBV2 to TRBJ2-2, with 9 bases identical to TRBD2. V was pared by 1 base and J by 2 bases, with 11 bases of the junction left unmatched. The CDR3 totals 19 residues. CDR1 and CDR2 from the germline V gene are SNHLY and FYNNEI. This CDR3 reads CASSEGLAGPNLNTGELFF. The CDR3 DNA follows: TGTGCCAGCAGTGAAGGGCTAGCGGGGCCGAACCTTAACACCGGGGAGCTGTTTTTT. Full variable domain (rest looked up from reference TRBV2 and TRBJ2-2): EPEVTQTPSHQVTQMGQEVILRCVPISNHLYFYWYRQILGQKVEFLVSFYNNEISEKSEIFDDQFSVERPDGSNFTLKIRSTKLEDSAMYFCASSEGLAGPNLNTGELFFGEGSRLTVL.